The next 20 T cell receptor beta chains were all read from a single sample in a study of neoadjuvant anti-PD-1 for oral cavity cancer. Profiling relied on immunoSEQ multiplex PCR, and the TCRdb table lists in-frame clones only, not all of them. The repertoire holds 75,000 to 100,000 clones, with more than 80% as singletons. The sample consisted of PBMCs, taken before nivolumab (anti-PD-1) treatment. These TCRs come from a person aged 35-79 years with oral cavity squamous cell carcinoma.

The table lists this clone with a few counts. V is TRBV2 and J is TRBJ2-2; the match to TRBD2 covers 12 bases. Germline trimming cut 5 bases from V and 4 bases from J; bases unmatched to any gene: 23. The length of the CDR3 is 22 residues. Germline assignment: CDR1 SNHLY and CDR2 FYNNEI. CDR3 in amino acids: CASSTGPAGLAGLKPGTGELFF. CDR3 nucleotides: TGTGCCAGCAGTACAGGACCCGCAGGACTAGCGGGATTAAAGCCGGGCACCGGGGAGCTGTTTTTT.

V and J are TRBV6-1 and TRBJ2-2, with 7 bases that match TRBD1. The CDR3 has 15 residues. Germline V gives CDR1 MNHNS, CDR2 SASEGT. V shed 1 base, J shed 4 bases, and the junction held 3 bases outside the gene matches. Here the CDR3 DNA reads TGTGCCAGCAGTGAAGGACAGGGTGGCACCGGGGAGCTGTTTTTT. Amino acids: CASSEGQGGTGELFF.

The chain couples TRBV10-3 to TRBJ1-1, with TRBD1 matching over 9 bases. After removal of 10 bases from V and 7 bases from J, the junction contained 4 bases not matched to a gene. Germline CDR1 reads ENHRY; CDR2 reads SYGVKD. This CDR3 region has 11 residues. The DNA of the CDR3 is TGTGCCACCACAGGGGGCGTTGAAGCTTTCTTT. The encoded protein is CATTGGVEAFF.

This clone occurred a few times. The genes are TRBV6-5 and TRBJ2-7, with a weak D call TRBD1 (6 bases). This CDR3 contains 14 residues. CDR1 and CDR2 from the germline V gene are MNHEY and SVGAGI. The V end was cut by 4 bases, the J end by 4 bases, with 14 bases between. The CDR3: CASSSGQKLYEQYF. In nucleotides, the CDR3 is TGTGCCAGCAGTTCGGGACAAAAACTTTACGAGCAGTACTTC.

The chain carries TRBV20-1 and TRBJ1-2; the D gene is possibly TRBD1 (5 bases). Looked up from germline, CDR1 is DFQATT and CDR2 is SNEGSKA (reference sequence). Trimming took 5 bases from V and 11 from J, leaving 15 bases between them. This CDR3 contains 11 residues. The CDR3 DNA sequence: TGCAGTGCTGAACTACAGGTTGGATACACCTTC. Translated, it gives CSAELQVGYTF.

This clone was seen more than once but under ten times. This chain connects TRBV5-1 to TRBJ1-4; TRBD1 matches at 12 bases. The CDR3 totals 16 residues. Per the germline V gene, CDR1 is SGHRS and CDR2 is YFSETQ. Trimming at V came to 2 bases and at J to 8 bases, leaving 7 bases not matched to a gene. The CDR3 coding sequence is TGCGCCAGCAGCTTCATAGCCGGGACAGGGGGCGAAAAACTGTTTTTT. Translated, it gives CASSFIAGTGGEKLFF.

The chain links TRBV11-2 to TRBJ1-4; the match to TRBD1 covers 7 bases. Germline CDR1 and CDR2: SGHAT and FQNNGV. The CDR3 spans 16 residues. The junction had 7 bases not matched to a gene; V was cut back by 2 bases and J by 4 bases. This chain's CDR3 is CASSLNAGTVNEKLFF. The CDR3, as DNA: TGTGCCAGCAGCTTAAACGCCGGGACAGTTAATGAAAAACTGTTTTTT.

Regarding this clone: This specimen includes other DNA sequences encoding the same CDR3. The chain employs TRBV6-5 and TRBJ2-7, with D perhaps matching TRBD2 (7 bases). This CDR3 region has 15 residues. The germline gives CDR1 MNHEY, CDR2 SVGAGI. V lost 0 bases, J lost 2 bases, and 11 bases lay in between. DNA of the CDR3: TGTGCCAGCAGTTACTCGGGGGAGGGGGCCTACGAGCAGTACTTC. It yields the protein CASSYSGEGAYEQYF.

The rearrangement links TRBV29-1 to TRBJ2-7, with 10 bases aligning to TRBD1. The CDR3 has 14 residues. Per the germline V gene, CDR1 is SQVTM and CDR2 is ANQGSEA. V lost 5 bases, J lost 0 bases, and 4 bases stayed unmatched. CDR3 amino acids: CSVSGQGSSYEQYF. Here the CDR3 DNA reads TGCAGCGTTTCGGGACAGGGGTCCTCCTACGAGCAGTACTTC.

The CDR3 protein is CASSLESGTTHLEQYF. CDR3 in DNA: TGTGCCAGCAGCCTCGAATCCGGGACTACGCACCTTGAGCAGTACTTC. The gene calls are TRBV5-6 and TRBJ2-7, with 7 positions matching TRBD2. This CDR3 is built from 16 residues. Trimming at V came to 4 bases and at J to 7 bases, leaving 17 bases not matched to a gene. From germline, CDR1 is SGHDT and CDR2 YYEEEE.

This chain connects TRBV2 to TRBJ2-6; maybe TRBD1 (6 bases). Trimming removed 10 bases from V and 0 bases from J, with 13 bases in between. Germline CDR1 SNHLY, CDR2 FYNNEI. The CDR3 extends over 15 amino acids. CDR3 in DNA: TGTGCCATACAAACAGGGAACTCTGGGGCCAACGTCCTGACTTTC. Translated, it gives CAIQTGNSGANVLTF. The whole variable domain, remainder taken from reference TRBV2 and TRBJ2-6, is EPEVTQTPSHQVTQMGQEVILRCVPISNHLYFYWYRQILGQKVEFLVSFYNNEISEKSEIFDDQFSVERPDGSNFTLKIRSTKLEDSAMYFCAIQTGNSGANVLTFGAGSRLTVL.

The chain uses TRBV5-6 and TRBJ1-5; 9 bases are shared with TRBD1. The V and J ends lost 4 bases and 5 bases, in that order; junction bases with no gene match: 10. Germline lookup yields CDR1 SGHDT and CDR2 YYEEEE. The CDR3 extends over 16 amino acids. In DNA form, the CDR3 reads TGTGCCAGCAGCCTATCTCCGGGACAGGGCGATCAGCCCCAGCATTTT. Its translation is CASSLSPGQGDQPQHF.

The rearrangement uses TRBV9 and TRBJ1-1; D remains ambiguous. Trimming took off 0 bases at V and 5 bases at J, with 11 bases between the two ends. The germline CDR1 and CDR2 sequences are SGDLS and YYNGEE. The CDR3 contains 14 residues. CDR3 bases: TGTGCCAGCAGCGTAGCAAGTCGGGCTACTGAAGCTTTCTTT. Protein sequence: CASSVASRATEAFF.

The chain links TRBV7-8 to TRBJ2-7; D may be TRBD1 or TRBD2 (5 bases each). The CDR3 totals 15 residues. Germline V gene data show CDR1 as SGHVS and CDR2 as FQNEAQ. Trimming took off 5 bases at V and 5 bases at J, with 19 bases between the two ends. In DNA, the CDR3 is TGTGCCAGCAGCCCCGAGGTGGGCAGGGACCACGAGCAGTACTTC. This codes for CASSPEVGRDHEQYF.

This clone was counted between two and nine times. The chain couples TRBV7-6 to TRBJ2-1; 7 positions agree with TRBD2. The CDR3 has 17 residues. Trimming cost V 2 bases and J 10 bases; bases outside gene matches: 17. CDR1 is SGHVS, CDR2 FNYEAQ, per germline. CDR3 coding DNA: TGTGCCAGCAGCTTAATAATAGCGGGTCGGACAAGTGCAGAGCAGTTCTTC. It encodes CASSLIIAGRTSAEQFF.

V gene TRBV6-1 combines with J gene TRBJ1-1; D perhaps matches TRBD1 (6 bases). This CDR3 contains 15 residues. The V end was cut by 0 bases, the J end by 5 bases, with 13 bases between. From germline, CDR1 is MNHNS and CDR2 SASEGT. In DNA, the CDR3 is TGTGCCAGCAGTGAAGCGCTTACAGGGAGGACTGAAGCTTTCTTT. Translation gives CASSEALTGRTEAFF.

The rearrangement links TRBV7-8 to TRBJ2-7; the D gene is possibly TRBD1 (6 bases). Germline V gives CDR1 SGHVS, CDR2 FQNEAQ. CDR3 size: 16 residues. V shed 5 bases and J shed 0 bases, with 17 bases lying between them. The CDR3 spells CASSTSQGPFSYEQYF. The CDR3 DNA sequence: TGTGCCAGCAGCACCTCACAGGGCCCGTTCTCCTACGAGCAGTACTTC.

V is TRBV5-1 and J is TRBJ2-7; D could derive from TRBD1 or TRBD2 (5 bases each). V was clipped by 4 bases and J by 5 bases, with 16 bases between them. This CDR3 spans 14 amino acids. CDR1 and CDR2 (germline): SGHRS, YFSETQ. The CDR3 sequence is CASSTTGTTNEQYF. The CDR3, as DNA: TGCGCCAGCAGCACTACCGGGACGACTAACGAGCAGTACTTC. The full variable domain, rest sourced from reference TRBV5-1 and TRBJ2-7, is KAGVTQTPRYLIKTRGQQVTLSCSPISGHRSVSWYQQTPGQGLQFLFEYFSETQRNKGNFPGRFSGRQFSNSRSEMNVSTLELGDSALYLCASSTTGTTNEQYFGPGTRLTVT.

The V call is TRBV20-1, the J call TRBJ1-2; D is unresolved. The germline CDR1 and CDR2 sequences are DFQATT and SNEGSKA (reference sequence). The germline V and J ends were trimmed by 3 bases and 8 bases, with 10 bases remaining between them. There are 11 residues in the CDR3. CDR3 sequence reads: CSASPTKGYTF. The CDR3 DNA follows: TGCAGTGCTAGTCCCACTAAAGGCTACACCTTC.

The chain couples TRBV6-5 to TRBJ2-7, with D maybe TRBD2 (5 bases). The CDR3 length is 14 residues. The V gene lost 3 bases and the J gene lost 0 bases, with 9 bases spanning the gap. Germline lookup yields CDR1 MNHEY and CDR2 SVGAGI. CDR3 coding DNA: TGTGCCAGCAGTTATGGCACTAGCTCCTACGAGCAGTACTTC. Residues: CASSYGTSSYEQYF.